The text below deals with one T cell receptor beta chain. What it binds is unknown. The germline V gene has CDR1 MNHNS and CDR2 SASEGT. Trimming cost V 0 bases and J 8 bases, with 13 bases left between them. The CDR3 spans 14 residues. This entry is derived from a study of cytomegalovirus exposure and HLA in healthy donors. Notes on the study in general: Several top significant clusters appeared, in a later analysis, to be linked to common viral pathogens.

In nominal health when sampled, donors likely had unrecorded immune exposures nonetheless. In the PCR, 60 Vbeta and 13 Jbeta primers were used. Measured with immunoSEQ multiplex PCR; TCRdb has only the in-frame clones, and not every one. Of around 180,000 clones in the sample, about 65% are singletons; the top ten hold more than 1.3%. The chain joins TRBV6-1 to TRBJ1-1; D is perhaps TRBD1 (6 bases). The specimen sequenced was PBMCs. The clonotype comes from a girl aged 10 to 17 in good health and CMV-seronegative. For the CDR3, the DNA is TGTGCCAGCAGTGAAGCAGGGGGTTTCTTAGAAGCTTTCTTT. Translated: CASSEAGGFLEAFF.